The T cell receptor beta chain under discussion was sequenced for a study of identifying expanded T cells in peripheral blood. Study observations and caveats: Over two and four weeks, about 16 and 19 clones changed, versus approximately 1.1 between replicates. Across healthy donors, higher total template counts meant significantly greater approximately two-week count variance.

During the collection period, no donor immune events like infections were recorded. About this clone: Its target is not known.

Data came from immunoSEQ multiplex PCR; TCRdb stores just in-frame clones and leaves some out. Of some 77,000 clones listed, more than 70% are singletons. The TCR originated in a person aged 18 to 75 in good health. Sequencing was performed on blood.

The CDR3 protein is CASRILQGSGTTIYF. In DNA, the CDR3 is TGTGCCAGCAGGATCTTACAGGGATCAGGGACCACCATATATTTT. The V gene is TRBV2, the J gene TRBJ1-3; tentatively, D is TRBD1 (6 bases). This CDR3 is built from 15 residues. Germline CDR1 reads SNHLY; CDR2 reads FYNNEI. V was trimmed by 6 bases and J by 9 bases, leaving 21 bases between them.